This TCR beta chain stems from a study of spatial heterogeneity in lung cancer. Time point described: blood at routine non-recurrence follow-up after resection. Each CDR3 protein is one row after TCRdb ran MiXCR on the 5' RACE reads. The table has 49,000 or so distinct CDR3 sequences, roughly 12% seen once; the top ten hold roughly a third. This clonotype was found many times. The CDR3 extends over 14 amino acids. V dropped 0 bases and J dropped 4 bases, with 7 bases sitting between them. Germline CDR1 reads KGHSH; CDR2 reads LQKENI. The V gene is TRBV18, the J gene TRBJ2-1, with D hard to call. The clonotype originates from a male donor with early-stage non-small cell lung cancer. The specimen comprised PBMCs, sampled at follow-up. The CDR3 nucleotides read TGTGCCAGCTCACCACCGGGCAGATACAATGAGCAGTTCTTC. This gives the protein CASSPPGRYNEQFF.